Sequencing of this T cell receptor beta chain was carried out in a study of cytomegalovirus exposure and HLA in healthy donors. General study points: The study designated fewer than 200 TCR beta chains cytomegalovirus-associated. Donor immune exposure was known only as CMV serostatus. As a later analysis showed, a missense DCLRE1C variant was linked to trimming of TCR beta V- and J-genes.

With V trimmed by 1 base and J by 5 bases, 11 bases remained unmatched. Germline V gives CDR1 SGHVS, CDR2 FQNEAQ. The CDR3 loop spans 16 amino acids. With respect to this clone: Its antigen is currently unknown.

Researchers ran the PCR with 60 Vbeta and 13 Jbeta primers. Clones were sequenced by immunoSEQ multiplex PCR, and TCRdb holds only the in-frame ones, with some missing. The sample has 160,000 or so clones, roughly two thirds seen once; the top ten hold 2.8%. The sample comprised PBMCs. The J gene is TRBJ2-7, the V gene TRBV7-8; 7 nucleotides agree with TRBD1. The clonotype originates from a woman under 40 in good health and CMV-seronegative. The CDR3 loop is CASSLGADTGVDEQYF. CDR3 bases: TGTGCCAGCAGCTTAGGCGCGGATACAGGGGTTGACGAGCAGTACTTC.